This entry lists 2 T cell receptor beta chains sequenced from one sample in a study of blood T cell repertoires in COVID-19. Measured with immunoSEQ multiplex PCR; TCRdb has only the in-frame clones, and not every one. The top ten clones hold roughly 37% of a sample with approximately 100,000 clones, 75% to 90% of them seen once. The sequenced sample was peripheral blood. These receptors came from a man at least 80 years old with acute or convalescent COVID-19.

The chain is built from TRBV6-5 and TRBJ2-7; the match to TRBD1 covers 7 bases. The length of the CDR3 is 14 residues. Trimming at V came to 10 bases and at J to 0 bases, leaving 9 bases not matched to a gene. Germline CDR1 reads MNHEY; CDR2 reads SVGAGI. CDR3 DNA: TGTGCCACCTCCGGGACAGTGAGCTCCTACGAGCAGTACTTC. Its protein is CATSGTVSSYEQYF.

The V gene is TRBV15, the J gene TRBJ2-7; D gene uncertain. The CDR3 is made up of 15 amino acids. Germline V lookup: CDR1 LNHNV, CDR2 YYDKDF (reference sequence). Trimming took 0 bases from V and 2 from J, leaving 11 bases between them. CDR3 in amino acids: CATSRDGQNTYEQYF. For the CDR3, the DNA is TGTGCCACCAGCAGAGATGGGCAGAACACCTACGAGCAGTACTTC.